Below, 27 T cell receptor beta chains from the same sample are listed, as sequenced in a study of blood T cell repertoires in COVID-19. Libraries were prepared by immunoSEQ multiplex PCR; TCRdb keeps only in-frame clonotypes and omits some of them. The sample consists of some 270,000 clones, under 90% of them appearing once. Input material: peripheral blood. These receptors were collected from a man aged 50 to 60 with acute or convalescent COVID-19.

The rearrangement joins TRBV6-5 to TRBJ1-6, with D possibly matching TRBD1 (6 bases). The CDR3 extends over 16 amino acids. Germline CDR1 MNHEY, CDR2 SVGAGI. The V gene lost 4 bases and the J gene lost 4 bases, with 14 bases spanning the gap. The CDR3 nucleotides are TGTGCCAGCAGTTCCCCCGGGACACGGTATAATTCACCCCTCCACTTT. Protein sequence: CASSSPGTRYNSPLHF.

CDR3 region: CASSSQRGTNEKLFF. As DNA, the CDR3 is TGTGCCAGCAGCTCCCAGAGGGGGACTAATGAAAAACTGTTTTTT. The V and J genes are TRBV9 and TRBJ1-4; weak D call: TRBD1 (6 bases). The V and J ends lost 4 bases and 2 bases respectively, with 12 bases between them. The CDR3 consists of 15 residues. Germline CDR1 reads SGDLS; CDR2 reads YYNGEE.

This clone was counted a few times. The CDR3 region is CASSVEPGYGYTF. In DNA, the CDR3 is TGTGCCAGCAGCGTAGAGCCAGGGTATGGCTACACCTTC. This chain joins TRBV9 and TRBJ1-2, with a possible D match to TRBD1 (5 bases). Trimming removed 0 bases from V and 5 bases from J, with 8 bases in between. Germline V CDR1 and CDR2: SGDLS, YYNGEE. CDR3 length: 13 amino acids.

J is TRBJ1-3 and V is TRBV12-3 or TRBV12-4; D remains unclear. The V end lost 7 bases, the J end lost 2 bases, and 6 bases lay between the germline ends. The CDR3 is 12 residues long. The CDR3 spells CASTPPGNTIYF. The CDR3 DNA reads TGTGCCAGCACTCCCCCTGGAAACACCATATATTTT.

V and J are TRBV7-9 and TRBJ1-4; D is undetermined. Germline CDR1 SEHNR, CDR2 FQNEAQ (reference sequence). V was clipped by 1 base and J by 4 bases, with 10 bases between them. The CDR3 totals 15 residues. This CDR3 reads CASSLVSFLNEKLFF. CDR3 DNA sequence: TGTGCCAGCAGCTTAGTGTCGTTCCTTAATGAAAAACTGTTTTTT.

CDR3 nucleotides: TGTGCCAGCACCCCCTGGGGGCGCGGGGGGAATGAAAAACTGTTTTTT. Amino acids: CASTPWGRGGNEKLFF. This chain uses TRBV6-6 with TRBJ1-4; tentatively, D is TRBD1 (6 bases). The ends were cut back, 7 bases at V and 5 bases at J, with 20 bases in the middle. Germline CDR1 is MNHNY and CDR2 is SVGAGI (reference sequence). CDR3 length equals 16 residues.

The rearrangement links TRBV10-1 to TRBJ1-1, with D maybe TRBD1 (5 bases). Between the trimmed V and J ends, which lost 5 bases and 1 base, there was a span of 8 bases. Germline CDR1 WNHNN, CDR2 SYGVQD (reference sequence). The CDR3 runs to 13 residues. The CDR3 DNA follows: TGCGCCAGCAGTTGGGGGGAGAACACTGAAGCTTTCTTT. Residues: CASSWGENTEAFF.

The table lists this clone with a count of one. The chain is built from TRBV5-5 and TRBJ2-3; a possible D gene is TRBD2 (5 bases). The CDR3 runs to 15 residues. V lost 6 bases and J lost 4, with 18 bases in between. CDR1 SGHKS and CDR2 YYEKEE come from the germline V gene (reference sequence). CDR3 sequence: CASNPRAFGADTQYF. CDR3 bases: TGTGCCAGCAACCCCCGGGCGTTCGGGGCAGATACGCAGTATTTT.

In its sample, this clone was seen once. The chain recombines TRBV4-1 with TRBJ1-1; 7 nucleotides line up with TRBD1. The CDR3 extends over 15 amino acids. The V gene's germline CDR1 is MGHRA and CDR2 YSYEKL. J gave up 2 bases and V 4 bases, and 7 bases lay outside the gene matches. CDR3 coding DNA: TGCGCCAGCAGCCCGACCGGGACAGCAAACACTGAAGCTTTCTTT. Its protein is CASSPTGTANTEAFF.

This chain joins TRBV5-1 and TRBJ2-7, with D unclear. Germline V CDR1 and CDR2: SGHRS, YFSETQ. The CDR3 contains 14 residues. Trimming pared 0 bases from V and 4 bases from J, leaving 11 bases between. The CDR3 here is CASSLELQPYEQYF. Here the CDR3 DNA reads TGCGCCAGCAGCTTGGAACTTCAACCTTACGAGCAGTACTTC. The variable domain in full, completed from reference TRBV5-1 and TRBJ2-7, reads KAGVTQTPRYLIKTRGQQVTLSCSPISGHRSVSWYQQTPGQGLQFLFEYFSETQRNKGNFPGRFSGRQFSNSRSEMNVSTLELGDSALYLCASSLELQPYEQYFGPGTRLTVT.

The chain uses TRBV3-1 (or the pseudogene TRBV3-2) and TRBJ2-1; weak D call: TRBD1 (6 bases). The CDR3 is made up of 15 amino acids. Trimming removed 1 base at V and 13 bases at J, with 20 bases between. Per germline, CDR1 LGHDT and CDR2 YNNKEL (reference sequence). The CDR3 protein is CASSQGGHPLTPQFF. The CDR3 DNA reads as TGTGCCAGCAGCCAAGGGGGACACCCTTTAACCCCCCAGTTCTTC.

The J gene is TRBJ1-1, the V gene TRBV10-2; D may be TRBD1 (6 bases). Trimming took off 3 bases at V and 1 base at J, with 12 bases between the two ends. Germline V gene sequence: CDR1 WSHSY, CDR2 SAAADI. The CDR3 covers 15 residues. The CDR3 here is CASSDLQGQNTEAFF. In DNA, the CDR3 is TGCGCCAGCAGTGACTTACAGGGACAGAACACTGAAGCTTTCTTT.

This clone was detected only once. The chain joins TRBV3-1 (or the pseudogene TRBV3-2) to TRBJ1-1, with a weak D call TRBD1 (5 bases). This CDR3 is built from 14 residues. With 4 bases removed from V and 1 base from J, the gap between germline ends came to 10 bases. The germline V gene has CDR1 LGHDT and CDR2 YNNKEL (reference sequence). CDR3 in amino acids: CASSPPTANTEAFF. The CDR3 coding sequence is TGTGCCAGCAGCCCGCCGACAGCGAACACTGAAGCTTTCTTT.

The J gene is TRBJ2-1, the V gene TRBV7-2; D unclear. This CDR3 contains 13 residues. V was trimmed by 1 base and J by 8 bases, leaving 9 bases between them. Germline lookup yields CDR1 SGHTA and CDR2 FQGNSA. CDR3 bases: TGTGCCAGCAGCTTAGAGAGAGAAGATGAGCAGTTCTTC. Its translation: CASSLEREDEQFF.

This chain joins TRBV3-1 (or the pseudogene TRBV3-2) and TRBJ2-1, with a weak D call TRBD1 (6 bases). The V end lost 0 bases, the J end lost 5 bases, and 8 bases lay between the germline ends. Germline V gives CDR1 LGHDT, CDR2 YNNKEL (reference sequence). This CDR3 is built from 14 residues. The CDR3 loop reads CASSQDRTDNEQFF. The CDR3 DNA sequence: TGTGCCAGCAGCCAAGACAGGACAGACAATGAGCAGTTCTTC.

The chain recombines TRBV5-1 with TRBJ2-3; 11 nucleotides agree with TRBD1. The J segment lost 3 bases and the V segment lost 0 bases, leaving 6 bases of the junction unmatched. Germline CDR1 and CDR2: SGHRS and YFSETQ. The CDR3 covers 17 residues. For the CDR3, the DNA is TGCGCCAGCAGCTTGGCTAGGACAGGGGGCTGGACAGATACGCAGTATTTT. Translated: CASSLARTGGWTDTQYF. Filled out from reference TRBV5-1 and TRBJ2-3, the complete variable domain reads KAGVTQTPRYLIKTRGQQVTLSCSPISGHRSVSWYQQTPGQGLQFLFEYFSETQRNKGNFPGRFSGRQFSNSRSEMNVSTLELGDSALYLCASSLARTGGWTDTQYFGPGTRLTVL.

V gene TRBV5-4 combines with J gene TRBJ2-4, with 7 bases identical to TRBD2. Trimming removed 4 bases from V and 0 bases from J; junction bases left unmatched: 4. The germline V gene encodes CDR1 SGHNT and CDR2 YYREEE (reference sequence). The CDR3 extends over 15 amino acids. CDR3: CASSPGGLAKNIQYF. The CDR3 bases are TGTGCCAGCAGCCCGGGGGGTCTAGCCAAAAACATTCAGTACTTC.

The chain uses TRBV24-1 and TRBJ1-2; no clear D. Germline lookup yields CDR1 KGHDR and CDR2 SFDVKD. Trimming left V 1 base short and J 6 bases short, with 17 bases between. CDR3 length: 16 residues. The chain's CDR3 is CATSDFPVPDTNGYTF. CDR3 nucleotides: TGTGCCACCAGTGATTTTCCCGTCCCCGATACAAATGGCTACACCTTC.

The CDR3 is CASSPGGANSPLHF. Here the CDR3 DNA reads TGTGCCAGCTCACCGGGAGGGGCCAATTCACCCCTCCACTTT. The chain joins TRBV18 to TRBJ1-6, with D possibly TRBD1 on 5 matching bases. The CDR3 contains 14 residues. Trimming pared 3 bases from V and 7 bases from J, leaving 10 bases between. In germline, CDR1 is KGHSH, CDR2 LQKENI.

The rearrangement joins TRBV6-6 to TRBJ1-4; TRBD1 matches 8 bases. Germline V gene data show CDR1 as MNHNY and CDR2 as SVGAGI (reference sequence). This CDR3 region has 15 residues. The V and J ends lost 4 bases and 8 bases, in that order; junction bases with no gene match: 9. Here the CDR3 reads CASSSTRGTGEKLFF. The CDR3, as DNA: TGTGCCAGCAGTTCCACCCGGGGGACAGGAGAAAAACTGTTTTTT.

The chain couples TRBV14 to TRBJ1-2; 8 nucleotides match TRBD1. V was pared by 5 bases and J by 4 bases, with 3 bases of the junction left unmatched. CDR3 length equals 13 residues. Germline values: CDR1 SGHDN, CDR2 FVKESK. The CDR3 reads CASSLDRVYGYTF. CDR3 bases: TGTGCCAGCAGCTTGGACAGGGTCTATGGCTACACCTTC.

CDR3: CASSQGRSTGNNGYTF. CDR3 nucleotide sequence: TGTGCCAGCAGCCAAGGACGCTCCACAGGGAACAATGGCTACACCTTC. The genes are TRBV14 and TRBJ1-2, with D tentatively TRBD1 (6 bases). The CDR3 extends over 16 amino acids. The germline V gene encodes CDR1 SGHDN and CDR2 FVKESK. Trimming stripped 1 base from V and 6 bases from J, with 18 bases between.

The J gene is TRBJ1-6, the V gene TRBV4-1; 7 bases line up with TRBD1. Per germline, CDR1 MGHRA and CDR2 YSYEKL. This CDR3 is built from 15 residues. The J segment lost 10 bases and the V segment lost 4 bases, leaving 10 bases of the junction unmatched. DNA of the CDR3: TGCGCCAGCAGCCCAGACAGACAGGGAAGGTCACCCCTCCACTTT. The encoded protein is CASSPDRQGRSPLHF.

This clone has just a few counts. Just one base apart from a much larger clone, this may be a read error. The CDR3: CASSPRDTYNEQFF. In DNA form, the CDR3 reads TGTGCCAGCAGTCCCCGGGACACTTACAATGAGCAGTTCTTC. V is TRBV27 and J is TRBJ2-1; possible D gene TRBD1, 6 bases. The CDR3 sequence is 14 residues long. Germline CDR1 MNHEY, CDR2 SMNVEV (reference sequence). Trimming took off 5 bases at V and 4 bases at J, with 12 bases between the two ends.

DNA for the CDR3: TGTGCCAGCAGTTTAGACAGGGCCCTGAACACTGAAGCTTTCTTT. Translation: CASSLDRALNTEAFF. The V gene is TRBV27, the J gene TRBJ1-1; 7 nucleotides match TRBD1. The CDR3 is made up of 15 amino acids. Germline V CDR1 and CDR2: MNHEY, SMNVEV (reference sequence). With V trimmed by 2 bases and J by 0 bases, 3 bases remained unmatched.

V is TRBV24-1 and J is TRBJ1-1, with a weak D call TRBD1 (6 bases). The length of the CDR3 is 13 residues. Trimming removed 8 bases from V and 4 bases from J, with 13 bases in between. Germline lookup yields CDR1 KGHDR and CDR2 SFDVKD. Written as DNA, the CDR3 is TGTGCCACCAAAAAGGGGGAGAGCACTGAAGCTTTCTTT. Protein: CATKKGESTEAFF.

The rearrangement links TRBV2 to TRBJ2-3; D remains unclear. There are 13 residues in the CDR3. Trimming removed 3 bases from V and 6 bases from J, with 10 bases in between. Per the germline V gene, CDR1 is SNHLY and CDR2 is FYNNEI. Written as DNA, the CDR3 is TGTGCCAGCAGTGACGGCCCGCGGGATACGCAGTATTTT. Translating gives CASSDGPRDTQYF.